The 19 T cell receptor beta chains below come from one sample, sequenced in a study of blood T cells in healthy people across ages. Through a sample-barcoded 5' primer and a J-beta primer mix, a second PCR was run for roughly 6 to 12 cycles. TCRdb analysed the 5' RACE reads with MiXCR anew, one entry per CDR3 protein. The sample lists 1,100,000 or so distinct CDR3 sequences, more than 40% occurring once. Sequenced: blood. These receptors originate from an older woman in good health.

This clonotype was counted only a few times. This sequence joins TRBV5-1 and TRBJ2-1; the D gene is possibly TRBD2 (7 bases). Germline V gene data show CDR1 as SGHRS and CDR2 as YFSETQ. V lost 0 bases and J 6 bases, leaving 16 bases between the germline ends. The CDR3 consists of 16 residues. CDR3 in amino acids: CASSLDATRGGNEQFF. The CDR3 bases are TGCGCCAGCAGCTTGGACGCGACTAGGGGGGGCAATGAGCAGTTCTTC.

Written as DNA, the CDR3 is TGCAGTGCCGTCCCAGCGGGACAATACAATGAGCAGTACTTC. Translated: CSAVPAGQYNEQYF. This chain uses TRBV20-1 with TRBJ2-1; perhaps TRBD2 as D (7 bases). The end of the DNA aligns better with TRBJ2-7, so the J call may be wrong. This CDR3 is built from 14 residues. The germline gives CDR1 DFQATT, CDR2 SNEGSKA (reference sequence).

The V and J genes are TRBV2 and TRBJ2-1; 16 positions match TRBD2. The CDR3 is 15 residues long. CDR1 and CDR2 (germline): SNHLY, FYNNEI. Unmatched junction bases numbered 4, after V lost 6 bases and J lost 8 bases. This chain's CDR3 is CASREGTSGRDEQFF. CDR3 sequence (DNA): TGTGCCAGCAGGGAGGGGACTAGCGGGAGGGATGAGCAGTTCTTC.

The rearrangement links TRBV6-6 to TRBJ2-7; D might be TRBD2 (5 bases). CDR1 and CDR2 (germline): MNHNY, SVGAGI (reference sequence). Trimming cost V 3 bases and J 6 bases, with 15 bases left between them. CDR3 size: 14 residues. Here the CDR3 DNA reads TGTGCCAGCAGTTATCGCCTGAGAGAGGGCGAGCAGTACTTC. This encodes CASSYRLREGEQYF.

The gene calls are TRBV20-1 and TRBJ2-1; tentative D call: TRBD2 (5 bases). Germline CDR1 DFQATT, CDR2 SNEGSKA (reference sequence). Trimming pared 6 bases from V and 0 bases from J, leaving 12 bases between. The CDR3 loop spans 14 amino acids. Written as DNA, the CDR3 is TGCAGTGCCAATAGCGCGAGCTCCTACAATGAGCAGTTCTTC. The encoded protein is CSANSASSYNEQFF.

V gene TRBV5-1 combines with J gene TRBJ2-5; D gene unclear. CDR3 length: 14 residues. The germline gives CDR1 SGHRS, CDR2 YFSETQ. Trimming took off 0 bases at V and 11 bases at J, with 17 bases between the two ends. For the CDR3, the DNA is TGCGCCAGCAGCTTGGGTGGCGGACCCAATGAGCAGTACTTC. Translating it yields CASSLGGGPNEQYF.

The gene calls are TRBV9 and TRBJ2-3, with 10 bases aligning to TRBD2. Germline V gives CDR1 SGDLS, CDR2 YYNGEE. The CDR3 extends over 15 amino acids. The V and J ends lost 2 bases and 5 bases, in that order; junction bases with no gene match: 5. CDR3: CASSVTSGAVDTQYF. The CDR3 DNA follows: TGTGCCAGCAGCGTCACTAGCGGGGCGGTAGATACGCAGTATTTT.

The chain joins TRBV7-9 to TRBJ2-1; D uncertain. The J call may be incorrect, as the DNA end agrees better with TRBJ2-7. The germline CDR1 and CDR2 sequences are SEHNR and FQNEAQ (reference sequence). The CDR3 spans 15 residues. The CDR3 is CASSLFGGTYNEQYF. Written as DNA, the CDR3 is TGTGCCAGCAGCTTGTTCGGCGGAACCTACAATGAGCAGTACTTC.

The chain uses TRBV6-1 and TRBJ2-7; maybe TRBD1 (5 bases). Germline CDR1 is MNHNS and CDR2 is SASEGT. The CDR3 spans 15 residues. V was cut by 1 base and J by 0 bases, with 10 bases left in between. Written as DNA, the CDR3 is TGTGCCAGCAGTGAAGGACAGATAATCTCCTACGAGCAGTACTTC. It is translated as CASSEGQIISYEQYF.

Remarks on this clonotype: A much larger clone lies a single base off, so this may be a read error. The chain links TRBV5-1 to TRBJ2-3; TRBD1 might be the D (8 bases). From germline, CDR1 is SGHRS and CDR2 YFSETQ. This CDR3 spans 18 amino acids. CDR3 in amino acids: CASSYGQGGSYRTETQYF. The CDR3 coding sequence is TGCGCCAGCAGCTATGGACAGGGAGGGAGTTATCGCACAGAGACGCAGTATTTT. Full variable domain (rest looked up from reference TRBV5-1 and TRBJ2-3): KAGVTQTPRYLIKTRGQQVTLSCSPISGHRSVSWYQQTPGQGLQFLFEYFSETQRNKGNFPGRFSGRQFSNSRSEMNVSTLELGDSALYLCASSYGQGGSYRTETQYFGPGTRLTVL.

The rearrangement uses TRBV30 and TRBJ2-1; unclear D gene. The CDR3 totals 12 residues. Between the trimmed V and J ends, which lost 8 bases and 12 bases, there was a span of 20 bases. CDR1 is GTSNPN, CDR2 SVGIG, per germline (reference sequence). CDR3 in DNA: TGTGCCACTGACCCGGACCCCGTGAGGCAGTTCTTC. It codes for CATDPDPVRQFF.

J is TRBJ2-5 and V is TRBV6-2 or TRBV6-3; TRBD1 aligns across 8 bases. Germline V gene lookup returns CDR1 MNHEY and CDR2 SVGEGT. V was pared by 6 bases and J by 5 bases, with 20 bases of the junction left unmatched. This CDR3 is built from 18 residues. The CDR3 protein is CASRRTGSASGRWETQYF. CDR3 in DNA: TGTGCCAGCAGAAGGACAGGGAGTGCGAGCGGGCGTTGGGAGACCCAGTACTTC.

Only a few counts were recorded for this clonotype. The CDR3 DNA reads as TGTGCCAGCACGTTGGACAGGGGGACCACCCTTGGAGCTTTCTTT. Protein product: CASTLDRGTTLGAFF. The J gene is TRBJ1-1, the V gene TRBV11-2, with TRBD1 identical over 10 bases. Germline values: CDR1 SGHAT, CDR2 FQNNGV. V shed 7 bases and J 10 bases; nucleotides not matched to a gene: 15. The CDR3 length is 15 residues.

This clonotype has a single count. V is TRBV4-1 and J is TRBJ2-1, with 9 bases matching TRBD2. The tail of the sequence fits TRBJ2-7 better, so the J call may be wrong. CDR3 size: 18 residues. In germline, CDR1 is MGHRA, CDR2 YSYEKL. The CDR3 reads CASSQGIVSGRSYNEQYF. The CDR3 DNA is TGCGCCAGCAGCCAAGGGATAGTAAGCGGGAGGTCCTACAATGAGCAGTACTTC.

This clonotype was counted at least ten times. One junction end disagrees with the germline gene, perhaps due to a read error. CDR3: CASSVQGSTDTQYF. The CDR3, as DNA: TGTGCCAGCAGTGTTCAGGGATCCACAGATACGCAGTATTTT. This chain uses TRBV5-1 with TRBJ2-3; D is possibly TRBD1 (5 bases). CDR3 length: 14 residues. Germline-derived CDR1 and CDR2 are SGHRS and YFSETQ.

The DNA of the CDR3 is TGCAGTGCTAGTGCTAGCGGAGACTACACAGATACGCAGTATTTT. This sequence encodes CSASASGDYTDTQYF. The genes are TRBV20-1 and TRBJ2-3; 7 bases align to TRBD2. In germline, CDR1 is DFQATT, CDR2 SNEGSKA (reference sequence). The CDR3 totals 15 residues. V dropped 3 bases and J dropped 2; count of bases not matched to a gene: 8.

This clonotype has just a few counts. V gene TRBV20-1 combines with J gene TRBJ2-3, with 10 bases identical to TRBD2. The CDR3 spans 13 residues. Per the germline V gene, CDR1 is DFQATT and CDR2 is SNEGSKA (reference sequence). Trimming removed 1 base from V and 7 bases from J; junction bases left unmatched: 2. Written as DNA, the CDR3 is TGCAGTGCTAGAGGACTAGCGGGTTATACGCAGTATTTT. The encoded protein is CSARGLAGYTQYF.

The V gene is TRBV29-1, the J gene TRBJ1-2, with D perhaps matching TRBD1 (6 bases). V dropped 7 bases and J dropped 8 bases, with 17 bases sitting between them. The germline V gene has CDR1 SQVTM and CDR2 ANQGSEA. This CDR3 is 12 amino acids long. CDR3 in amino acids: CSAQRGGGGYTF. In DNA, the CDR3 is TGCAGCGCCCAAAGGGGGGGTGGAGGCTACACCTTC.

In DNA, the CDR3 is TGTGCCAGCAGCGGGGTGTCCCGGGACAGGGCTCCCTACGAGCAGTACTTC. This codes for CASSGVSRDRAPYEQYF. The chain carries TRBV6-1 and TRBJ2-7, with TRBD1 matching over 9 bases. Trimming cost V 6 bases and J 2 bases; bases outside gene matches: 14. The CDR3 totals 17 residues. Germline assignment: CDR1 MNHNS and CDR2 SASEGT.